The text below deals with one T cell receptor beta chain. Its target is unknown. Assay: immunoSEQ multiplex PCR; the TCRdb copy retains only in-frame clones and omits some. Of 150,000 to 200,000 clones in the sample, 84% are singletons; the top ten hold roughly a tenth. Donors were drawn from the approximately 110-subject validation cohort, separate from the approximately 670-subject first cohort. The data were taken from a study of cytomegalovirus exposure and HLA in healthy donors. Findings of the study overall: As was reported, the classifier diagnosed cytomegalovirus status with high specificity and sensitivity.

Deletions cut 5 bases from V and 5 bases from J, with 17 bases between. Germline V gives CDR1 SGHNT, CDR2 YENEEA. This CDR3 has 15 amino acids. The gene calls are TRBV11-3 and TRBJ2-3; a weak D match, TRBD1 (5 bases). The TCR sequence derives from a man aged 25 to 40 in good health and CMV-seropositive. Input material: PBMCs. As DNA, the CDR3 is TGTGCCAGCAGCGCAAAACGAACAGGCCTAGATACGCAGTATTTT. Protein sequence: CASSAKRTGLDTQYF.